This TCR beta chain came from a study of blood T cells in healthy people across ages. There are a few counts of this clonotype. The authors ran a second PCR of 7 to 11 cycles using a sample-barcoded 5' primer and a J-beta primer mix. TCRdb analysed the 5' RACE reads with MiXCR anew, one entry per CDR3 protein. The sample yields 1.5 million to 2 million distinct CDR3 sequences, roughly two fifths seen once. Isolation yielded PBMCs, at least 6 million per sample, in every case. Trimming took off 5 bases at V and 0 bases at J, with 21 bases between the two ends. The CDR3 is 18 residues long. Germline loops: CDR1 SEHNR, CDR2 FQNEAQ (reference sequence).

This sequence was found in a human donor in good health. The gene calls are TRBV7-9 and TRBJ2-3; either TRBD1 or TRBD2 may supply D (6 bases each). Material for sequencing was blood. In nucleotides, the CDR3 is TGTGCCAGCAGCCCATACCGCGGGACACATACCAGCACAGATACGCAGTATTTT. Translated, it gives CASSPYRGTHTSTDTQYF.